The sequence of this TCR beta chain was determined in a study of blood T cell repertoires in COVID-19. Germline CDR1 is LGHDT and CDR2 is YNNKEL (reference sequence). CDR3 length equals 15 residues. The ends lost 3 bases at V and 6 bases at J; junction bases unmatched: 4. Here immunoSEQ multiplex PCR was the method, and the copy in TCRdb shows in-frame clones only, minus some. The sample includes around 360,000 clones, around 87% of them seen just once. The specimen sequenced was PBMCs or T cells enriched from blood (not recorded which). The V call is TRBV3-1 (or the pseudogene TRBV3-2), the J call TRBJ2-3; 12 bases agree with TRBD1. The source is a man aged 40-49 years in a cohort exposed to, infected with or recovered from COVID-19 (not recorded which). CDR3 residues: CASSQPGQGADTQYF. In DNA form, the CDR3 reads TGTGCCAGCAGCCAGCCGGGACAGGGGGCGGATACGCAGTATTTT.